Described below is a single T cell receptor beta chain sequence and its context. During active infection, Seattle patients enrolled and were then monitored through disease. This record belongs to a study of blood T cell repertoires in COVID-19. V dropped 3 bases and J dropped 6 bases, with 17 bases sitting between them. Germline values: CDR1 LGHNA, CDR2 YNFKEQ. The CDR3 extends over 16 amino acids. Methods used by the authors: Using reference gene primer amplification, nucleated cell counts were estimated. TCRdb's table, derived via immunoSEQ multiplex PCR, lists solely in-frame clones and lacks some. V and J calls plus clone size are reproduced from that table; the DNA served to infer D and trimming. The data hold tens of thousands of clones, with about nine tenths observed a single time.

The specimen sequenced was peripheral blood. The rearrangement links TRBV4-2 to TRBJ2-2; unclear D gene. The TCR originated in a man aged 55 to 69 with COVID-19, enrolled during active disease. CDR3 sequence: CASSQGSAPWAGELFF. CDR3 nucleotide sequence: TGTGCCAGCAGCCAGGGTTCAGCGCCTTGGGCCGGGGAGCTGTTTTTT.